These 25 T cell receptor beta chains share one sample of origin, sequenced in a study of CD8+CD57+ T cells in acquired aplastic anemia. Researchers used genomic DNA as the template to profile TCR beta VDJ and CDR3. TCRdb recomputed calls from the reads with MiXCR, one row per CDR3 protein. The table includes 400,000 to 450,000 distinct CDR3 sequences, 55% to 75% detected once. Material: sorted CD4+, CD8+, or CD8+CD57+ T cells (not recorded which) from PBMCs. Source of these receptors: a human donor in good health, serving as a control.

The V and J genes are TRBV3-1 and TRBJ1-5; D unclear. The CDR3 has 13 residues. V was cut by 2 bases and J by 7 bases, with 9 bases left in between. CDR1 is LGHDT and CDR2 is YNNKEL in the germline V gene (reference sequence). The CDR3 bases are TGTGCCAGCAGCCAACAACTAGGACAGCCCCAGCATTTT. Translating gives CASSQQLGQPQHF.

Worth noting for this clonotype: At one end the junction does not follow the germline gene, possibly because of a read error. The chain is built from TRBV6-2 or TRBV6-3 and TRBJ1-6; 7 nucleotides agree with TRBD1. Germline V lookup: CDR1 MNHEY, CDR2 SVGEGT. This CDR3 is built from 17 residues. The CDR3 loop reads CASSVSGGNSYNSPHHF. Here the CDR3 DNA reads TGTGCCAGCAGCGTATCAGGGGGGAACTCCTACAATTCACCCCACCACTTT.

V is TRBV10-3 and J is TRBJ1-2; D may be TRBD1 (6 bases). The CDR3 has 14 residues. Between the trimmed V and J ends, which lost 3 bases and 6 bases, there was a span of 14 bases. Germline CDR1 and CDR2: ENHRY and SYGVKD. In DNA, the CDR3 is TGTGCCATCAGTGACTCGAACAGGGACCATGGCTACACCTTC. This encodes CAISDSNRDHGYTF.

The sample holds many counts of this clonotype. The V call is TRBV7-3, the J call TRBJ1-1, with D uncertain. This CDR3 comprises 14 residues. Trimming left V 1 base short and J 2 bases short, with 8 bases between. The V gene's germline CDR1 is SGHTA and CDR2 FQGTGA. In DNA form, the CDR3 reads TGTGCCAGCAGCTTAAATCGTGACAACACTGAAGCTTTCTTT. This encodes CASSLNRDNTEAFF.

The chain uses TRBV7-2 and TRBJ2-7; D unresolved. V lost 5 bases to trimming and J lost 2 bases, with 16 bases between them. The CDR3 contains 15 residues. The germline CDR1 and CDR2 sequences are SGHTA and FQGNSA. In DNA, the CDR3 is TGTGCCAGCAGCCAAGTCAACTCCCCCACCTACGAGCAGTACTTC. It encodes CASSQVNSPTYEQYF.

This clonotype was counted a few times. One end of the junction is discordant with germline, which a read error may explain. This rearrangement joins TRBV7-2 to TRBJ2-7; D ambiguous. The germline gives CDR1 SGHTA, CDR2 FQGNSA. The CDR3 covers 13 residues. The CDR3 DNA sequence: TGTGCTAGCAGCCTTCTGAGAGGCTACGAGCAGTACTTC. It encodes CASSLLRGYEQYF.

The V and J genes are TRBV24-1 and TRBJ2-1; D possibly uses TRBD1 or TRBD2 (5 bases each). This CDR3 has 14 amino acids. Germline-derived CDR1 and CDR2 are KGHDR and SFDVKD. V was clipped by 7 bases and J by 10 bases, with 19 bases between them. CDR3 sequence reads: CATSHQGTTEEQFF. CDR3 sequence (DNA): TGTGCCACCAGCCACCAAGGGACGACCGAGGAGCAGTTCTTC.

In this sample, this clonotype turned up many times. The V call is TRBV20-1, the J call TRBJ2-2, with 8 bases lining up with TRBD2. There are 16 residues in the CDR3. Per germline, CDR1 DFQATT and CDR2 SNEGSKA (reference sequence). With V trimmed by 5 bases and J by 1 base, 9 bases remained unmatched. CDR3 protein: CSARFGGALNTGELFF. The CDR3 DNA reads TGCAGTGCTCGTTTCGGGGGGGCTTTGAACACCGGGGAGCTGTTTTTT.

This clonotype was counted a single time. This chain links TRBV20-1 with TRBJ1-4; TRBD1 is a possible D gene (6 bases). V was pared by 4 bases and J by 10 bases, with 16 bases between. This CDR3 is 13 amino acids long. Germline V gene data show CDR1 as DFQATT and CDR2 as SNEGSKA (reference sequence). The CDR3 loop reads CSATIPGVRKLFF. The CDR3 nucleotides are TGCAGTGCTACGATTCCAGGGGTAAGAAAACTGTTTTTT.

The chain recombines TRBV6-5 with TRBJ1-1, with 7 nucleotides matching TRBD1. Per germline, CDR1 MNHEY and CDR2 SVGAGI. The CDR3 loop spans 15 amino acids. V gave up 2 bases and J gave up 5 bases; unmatched junction bases: 8. The CDR3 reads CASSYSQTGITEAFF. The DNA of the CDR3 is TGTGCCAGCAGTTACAGCCAGACAGGGATTACTGAAGCTTTCTTT.

Remarks on this clonotype: Lacking the conserved final phenylalanine or tryptophan, this CDR3 likely reflects a read error. The DNA is left out, because the CDR3 cannot be placed on it with certainty; the CDR3 is given as TCRdb lists it. The rearrangement uses TRBV19 and TRBJ2-7; the table's D call of TRBD1 was not tested on the DNA. The CDR3 spans 15 residues, counting both ends. From germline, CDR1 is LNHDA and CDR2 SQIVND (reference sequence). The CDR3 region is CASSIDRNWDHEQCL.

This clonotype has at least ten counts. V usage is TRBV6-5 and J usage is TRBJ2-3; D is uncertain. The germline V gene encodes CDR1 MNHEY and CDR2 SVGAGI. V was clipped by 0 bases and J by 7 bases, with 11 bases between them. There are 14 residues in the CDR3. The CDR3 sequence is CASSYSPGPYTQYF. CDR3 nucleotides: TGTGCCAGCAGTTACTCACCCGGGCCGTATACGCAGTATTTT.

This chain connects TRBV12-3 or TRBV12-4 to TRBJ2-2; 10 nucleotides align to TRBD1. The CDR3 is made up of 17 amino acids. Trimming at V came to 9 bases and at J to 3 bases, leaving 13 bases not matched to a gene. CDR3 amino acids: CASIRGTGVLDTGELFF. DNA for the CDR3: TGTGCCAGTATCCGCGGGACAGGGGTATTAGACACCGGGGAGCTGTTTTTT.

The CDR3 region has the DNA TGTGCCAGCAGCTTAGCCCCAGTGAACACTGAAGCTTTCGGCTACACCTTC. Translation: CASSLAPVNTEAFGYTF. This rearrangement joins TRBV7-2 to TRBJ1-2; D uncertain. With 0 bases removed from V and 8 bases from J, the gap between germline ends came to 22 bases. The germline V gene has CDR1 SGHTA and CDR2 FQGNSA. The CDR3 totals 17 residues.

In this sample, this clonotype turned up many times. The chain employs TRBV27 and TRBJ1-6; D is unclear. Germline CDR1 is MNHEY and CDR2 is SMNVEV (reference sequence). The CDR3 has 14 residues. V was pared by 3 bases and J by 8 bases, with 11 bases between. This CDR3 is CASSFTFPHSPLHF. The CDR3 coding sequence is TGTGCCAGCAGTTTTACATTCCCGCATTCACCCCTCCACTTT.

This clonotype was observed many times. V gene TRBV2 combines with J gene TRBJ2-1, with 9 bases fitting TRBD2. V shed 4 bases, J shed 1 base, and the junction held 11 bases outside the gene matches. The CDR3 covers 18 residues. In germline, CDR1 is SNHLY, CDR2 FYNNEI. CDR3 residues: CASSGGAGGPMSYNEQFF. DNA for the CDR3: TGTGCCAGCAGTGGGGGGGCGGGGGGGCCAATGTCCTACAATGAGCAGTTCTTC.

Note on this clonotype: Relative to the germline gene, one junction end is altered; a read error may explain this. The rearrangement uses TRBV20-1 and TRBJ1-4; 7 bases line up with TRBD1. In germline, CDR1 is DFQATT, CDR2 SNEGSKA (reference sequence). There are 16 residues in the CDR3. CDR3 sequence: CSARVRAEGAAEKLFF. In nucleotides, the CDR3 is TGCAGTGCCAGAGTACGGGCAGAGGGGGCGGCTGAAAAACTGTTTTTT.

The table lists this clonotype with a count of one. The chain has TRBV19 and TRBJ1-1; D gene uncertain. The CDR3 consists of 14 residues. The germline gives CDR1 LNHDA, CDR2 SQIVND (reference sequence). Deletions cut 4 bases from V and 3 bases from J, with 12 bases between. The CDR3 DNA reads TGTGCCAGTAGTACTGTTGTTGGGGACACTGAAGCTTTCTTT. Protein product: CASSTVVGDTEAFF. The full variable domain, its missing parts supplied by reference TRBV19 and TRBJ1-1, is DGGITQSPKYLFRKEGQNVTLSCEQNLNHDAMYWYRQDPGQGLRLIYYSQIVNDFQKGDIAEGYSVSREKKESFPLTVTSAQKNPTAFYLCASSTVVGDTEAFFGQGTRLTVV.

This clonotype was counted at least ten times. V is TRBV10-3 and J is TRBJ1-1; TRBD1 aligns across 9 bases. The CDR3 runs to 15 residues. With V trimmed by 4 bases and J by 4 bases, 7 bases remained unmatched. Germline V gives CDR1 ENHRY, CDR2 SYGVKD. In DNA form, the CDR3 reads TGTGCCATCAGTGCAACGGGACAGGGTGGCACTGAAGCTTTCTTT. Translated, it gives CAISATGQGGTEAFF.

The chain is built from TRBV6-1 and TRBJ2-5, with D tentatively TRBD2 (5 bases). Germline-derived CDR1 and CDR2 are MNHNS and SASEGT. V was pared by 8 bases and J by 2 bases, with 18 bases between. There are 15 residues in the CDR3. For the CDR3, the DNA is TGTGCCAGCTACGTAGCTGTCAGCGGACAAGAGACCCAGTACTTC. Encoded protein: CASYVAVSGQETQYF.

V usage is TRBV5-4 and J usage is TRBJ2-3, with 7 bases aligning to TRBD2. The CDR3 contains 15 residues. V was pared by 5 bases and J by 6 bases, with 12 bases of the junction left unmatched. CDR1 SGHNT and CDR2 YYREEE come from the germline V gene (reference sequence). The CDR3 DNA reads TGTGCCAGCAGTCCCCGTGCGGGAGCGGGTGATACGCAGTATTTT. It yields the protein CASSPRAGAGDTQYF.

The chain has TRBV2 and TRBJ1-2; D possibly corresponds to TRBD1 (6 bases). V lost 8 bases to trimming and J lost 7 bases, with 17 bases between them. The CDR3 loop spans 13 amino acids. CDR1 is SNHLY and CDR2 is FYNNEI in the germline V gene. The CDR3 loop is CASGDKGDFGYTF. The CDR3, as DNA: TGTGCCAGCGGCGACAAGGGGGATTTTGGCTACACCTTC.

The count of this clonotype is one. An end of the junction differs from the germline gene, which may be a read error. The chain has TRBV7-3 and TRBJ1-6; tentative D call: TRBD1 (6 bases). CDR3 size: 14 residues. CDR1 is SGHTA and CDR2 is FQGTGA in the germline V gene. The CDR3 sequence is CASRAGSYRAPLGF. In DNA form, the CDR3 reads TGTGCCAGCAGGGCCGGGAGCTACAGGGCACCCCTCGGCTTT.

This clonotype was found once. J is TRBJ1-1 and V is TRBV12-3 or TRBV12-4; the D is unclear. V lost 6 bases and J 2 bases, leaving 13 bases between the germline ends. The CDR3 runs 14 residues. CDR3 sequence (DNA): TGTGCCAGCAGGAACACAGCGTCTAACACTGAAGCTTTCTTT. Translation: CASRNTASNTEAFF.

This clonotype came up once. This chain links TRBV29-1 with TRBJ1-2, with D possibly matching TRBD1 (5 bases). The CDR3 sequence is 12 residues long. Germline V CDR1 and CDR2: SQVTM, ANQGSEA. V lost 4 bases, J lost 12 bases, and 18 bases lay in between. CDR3 sequence (DNA): TGCAGCGTTGCCTACCGGGACTTTGGAAACACCTTC. It translates to CSVAYRDFGNTF.